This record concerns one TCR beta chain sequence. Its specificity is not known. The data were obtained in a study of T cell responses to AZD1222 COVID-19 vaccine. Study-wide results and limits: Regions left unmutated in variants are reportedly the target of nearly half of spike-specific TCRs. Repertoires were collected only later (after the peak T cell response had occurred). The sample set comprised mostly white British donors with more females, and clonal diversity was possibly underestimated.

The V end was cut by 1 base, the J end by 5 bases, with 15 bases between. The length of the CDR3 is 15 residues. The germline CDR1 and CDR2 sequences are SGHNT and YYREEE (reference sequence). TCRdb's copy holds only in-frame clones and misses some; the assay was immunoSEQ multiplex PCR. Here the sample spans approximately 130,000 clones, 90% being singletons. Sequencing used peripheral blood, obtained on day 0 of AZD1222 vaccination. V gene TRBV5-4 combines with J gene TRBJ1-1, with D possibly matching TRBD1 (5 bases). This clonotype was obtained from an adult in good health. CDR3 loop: CASSLSGAGDTEAFF. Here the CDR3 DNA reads TGTGCCAGCAGCTTGAGCGGGGCTGGGGATACTGAAGCTTTCTTT.